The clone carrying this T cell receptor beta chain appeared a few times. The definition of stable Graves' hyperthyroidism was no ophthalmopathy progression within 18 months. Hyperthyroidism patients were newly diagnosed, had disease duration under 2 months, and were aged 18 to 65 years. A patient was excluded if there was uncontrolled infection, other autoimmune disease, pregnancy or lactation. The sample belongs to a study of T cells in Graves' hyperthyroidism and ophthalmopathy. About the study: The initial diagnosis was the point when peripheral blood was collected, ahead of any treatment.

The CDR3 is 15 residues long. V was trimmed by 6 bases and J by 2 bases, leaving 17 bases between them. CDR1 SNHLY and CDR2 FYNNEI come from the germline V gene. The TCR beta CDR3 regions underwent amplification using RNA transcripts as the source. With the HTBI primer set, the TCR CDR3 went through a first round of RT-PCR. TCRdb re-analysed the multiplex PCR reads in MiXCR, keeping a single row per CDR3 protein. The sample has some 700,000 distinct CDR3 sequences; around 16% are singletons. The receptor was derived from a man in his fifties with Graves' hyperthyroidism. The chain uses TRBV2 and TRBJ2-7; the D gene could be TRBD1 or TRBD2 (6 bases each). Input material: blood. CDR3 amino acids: CASRGGSGMPYEQYF. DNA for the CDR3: TGTGCCAGCAGAGGGGGGTCGGGGATGCCCTACGAGCAGTACTTC.